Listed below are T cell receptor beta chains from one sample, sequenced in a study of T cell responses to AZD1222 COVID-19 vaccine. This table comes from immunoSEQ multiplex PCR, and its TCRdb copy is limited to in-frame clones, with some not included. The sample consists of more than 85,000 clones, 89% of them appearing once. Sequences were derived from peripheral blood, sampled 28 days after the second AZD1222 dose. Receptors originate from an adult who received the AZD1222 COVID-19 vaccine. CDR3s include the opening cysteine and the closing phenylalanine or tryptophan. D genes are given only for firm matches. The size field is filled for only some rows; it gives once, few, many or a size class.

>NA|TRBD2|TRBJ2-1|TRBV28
TGTGCCAGCAGACCACCACTAGCGGGAGGGCCAAATGAGCAGTTCTTC
CASRPPLAGGPNEQFF
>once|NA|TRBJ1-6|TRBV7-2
TGTGCCAGCAGCTTAGTACTTTCGGATAATTCACCCCTCCACTTT
CASSLVLSDNSPLHF
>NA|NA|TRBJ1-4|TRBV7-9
TGTGCCAGCAGCTCCGGACAGTCGGCTAATGAAAAACTGTTTTTT
CASSSGQSANEKLFF
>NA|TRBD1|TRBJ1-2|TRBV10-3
TGTGCCATCAGTGAGTCGGGAGGGGGCGACTATGGCTACACCTTC
CAISESGGGDYGYTF
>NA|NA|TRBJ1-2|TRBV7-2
TGTGCCAGCAGCTCCCCCTCGACAGCTAACTATGGCTACACCTTC
CASSSPSTANYGYTF
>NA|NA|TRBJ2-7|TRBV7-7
TGTGCCAGCAGCCTCAGGCTGGGGTGGTCCTACGAGCAGTACTTC
CASSLRLGWSYEQYF
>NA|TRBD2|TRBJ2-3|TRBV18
TGTGCCAGCTCACCACTCTGGACTAGCGGGACGGAGGATACGCAGTATTTT
CASSPLWTSGTEDTQYF
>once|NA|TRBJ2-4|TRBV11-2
TGTGCCAGCAGCTTTACTCAAGGCATTCAGTACTTC
CASSFTQGIQYF
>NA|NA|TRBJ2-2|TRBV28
TGTGCCAGCAGTTTGAGTAGGAACACCGGGGAGCTGTTTTTT
CASSLSRNTGELFF
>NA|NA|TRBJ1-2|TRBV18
TGTGCCAGCTCAGCCGACAGAAACTATGGCTACACCTTC
CASSADRNYGYTF
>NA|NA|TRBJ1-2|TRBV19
TGTGCCACCTCCTTTGCGTTGACAGACAATGTTGGCTACACCTTC
CATSFALTDNVGYTF
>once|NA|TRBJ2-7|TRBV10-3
TGTGCCATCAGTGAGCCGTGGACCGACTACGAGCAGTACTTC
CAISEPWTDYEQYF
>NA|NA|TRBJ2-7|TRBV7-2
TGTGCCAGCAGCTCCCAAAGGTCTACCTCCTACGAGCAGTACTTC
CASSSQRSTSYEQYF
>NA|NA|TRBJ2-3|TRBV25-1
TGTGCCAGCAGTCGTAGCGGCCACACAGATACGCAGTATTTT
CASSRSGHTDTQYF